The next 17 T cell receptor beta chains were all read from a single sample in a study of blood T cell repertoires in COVID-19. The assay was immunoSEQ multiplex PCR, and TCRdb's table has in-frame clones only and misses some. The sample lists a few hundred thousand clones; over 80% were seen once. The sequenced material came from PBMCs or T cells enriched from blood (not recorded which). All receptors derive from a man aged 25 to 40 who had recovered from COVID-19.

The chain recombines TRBV5-1 with TRBJ1-5, with 8 bases lining up with TRBD1. Germline loops: CDR1 SGHRS, CDR2 YFSETQ. The CDR3 is made up of 15 amino acids. J was trimmed by 0 bases and V by 4 bases; bases with no gene match: 3. In DNA, the CDR3 is TGCGCCAGCAGCATGACAGGGGATAGCAATCAGCCCCAGCATTTT. Its translation: CASSMTGDSNQPQHF.

The chain employs TRBV4-1 and TRBJ2-3; D unclear. Germline V gene sequence: CDR1 MGHRA, CDR2 YSYEKL. Trimming took 1 base from V and 2 from J, leaving 7 bases between them. CDR3 length: 14 residues. The CDR3 region has the DNA TGCGCCAGCAGCCAAGGACACCTCACAGATACGCAGTATTTT. Protein sequence: CASSQGHLTDTQYF.

The J gene is TRBJ2-3, the V gene TRBV6-4; 10 bases align to TRBD2. With 2 bases clipped from V and 4 bases from J, the junction kept 6 bases outside the gene matches. This CDR3 is 16 amino acids long. The germline CDR1 and CDR2 sequences are MRHNA and SNTAGT. CDR3 region: CASSDGAGGPPDTQYF. The DNA for the CDR3 is TGTGCCAGCAGTGACGGAGCGGGGGGGCCACCAGATACGCAGTATTTT.

The chain combines TRBV7-9 with TRBJ1-1; TRBD1 is a possible D gene (5 bases). The CDR3 runs to 15 residues. Germline CDR1 is SEHNR and CDR2 is FQNEAQ (reference sequence). V lost 1 base and J lost 0, with 9 bases in between. The CDR3 spells CASSLGQTMNTEAFF. CDR3 bases: TGTGCCAGCAGCTTAGGACAGACCATGAACACTGAAGCTTTCTTT.

The V and J genes are TRBV2 and TRBJ1-1; unclear D gene. CDR3 length: 11 amino acids. Per the germline V gene, CDR1 is SNHLY and CDR2 is FYNNEI. V shed 5 bases and J shed 8 bases, with 9 bases lying between them. The chain's CDR3 is CASSLREEAFF. CDR3 DNA sequence: TGTGCCAGCAGTCTCCGGGAAGAAGCTTTCTTT. The full variable domain, completed using reference TRBV2 and TRBJ1-1, is EPEVTQTPSHQVTQMGQEVILRCVPISNHLYFYWYRQILGQKVEFLVSFYNNEISEKSEIFDDQFSVERPDGSNFTLKIRSTKLEDSAMYFCASSLREEAFFGQGTRLTVV.

V and J are TRBV28 and TRBJ1-5; a weak D match, TRBD1 (6 bases). The germline V gene encodes CDR1 MDHEN and CDR2 SYDVKM. Trimming took off 2 bases at V and 2 bases at J, with 10 bases between the two ends. The CDR3 is made up of 15 amino acids. The CDR3 bases are TGTGCCAGCAGTTTAACAGGGAGAGGCAATCAGCCCCAGCATTTT. Its translation is CASSLTGRGNQPQHF.

In its sample, this clone was seen once. V gene TRBV5-1 combines with J gene TRBJ2-5; no clear D. V lost 0 bases and J lost 5, with 11 bases in between. The CDR3 is 14 residues long. Germline-derived CDR1 and CDR2 are SGHRS and YFSETQ. The CDR3 nucleotides are TGCGCCAGCAGCTTGGTTCCGGGTAGGGAGACCCAGTACTTC. Its protein is CASSLVPGRETQYF.

This sequence joins TRBV24-1 and TRBJ2-1, with D possibly being TRBD2 (8 bases). CDR1 is KGHDR, CDR2 SFDVKD, per germline. The CDR3 loop spans 17 amino acids. Between the trimmed V and J ends, which lost 4 bases and 3 bases, there was a span of 18 bases. The CDR3 protein is CATSEPREGAHYNEQFF. The CDR3 DNA is TGTGCCACCAGTGAACCCCGGGAGGGGGCCCACTACAATGAGCAGTTCTTC.

The rearrangement uses TRBV3-1 (or the pseudogene TRBV3-2) and TRBJ2-2; D is unclear. The germline V gene has CDR1 LGHDT and CDR2 YNNKEL (reference sequence). Trimming took off 4 bases at V and 6 bases at J, with 9 bases between the two ends. The CDR3 sequence is 13 residues long. The CDR3 coding sequence is TGTGCCAGCAGCCCCTCGGAGTCCGGGGAGCTGTTTTTT. Residues: CASSPSESGELFF.

The rearrangement links TRBV19 to TRBJ1-2; D might be TRBD1 (6 bases). V lost 7 bases, J lost 4 bases, and 13 bases lay in between. The CDR3 extends over 13 amino acids. Germline V gene lookup returns CDR1 LNHDA and CDR2 SQIVND (reference sequence). CDR3 in amino acids: CASTNQGTYGYTF. The CDR3 DNA reads TGTGCCAGTACCAATCAGGGGACCTATGGCTACACCTTC.

The genes are TRBV4-1 and TRBJ2-7; weak D call: TRBD2 (5 bases). The CDR3 is made up of 14 amino acids. V lost 6 bases and J lost 7, with 19 bases in between. Germline lookup yields CDR1 MGHRA and CDR2 YSYEKL. The CDR3 sequence: CASRTSEAVGEQYF. The DNA of the CDR3 is TGCGCCAGCAGAACCTCGGAGGCAGTGGGGGAGCAGTACTTC.

The chain joins TRBV18 to TRBJ2-7, with 8 bases that match TRBD1. After removal of 6 bases from V and 6 bases from J, the junction contained 13 bases not matched to a gene. Germline loops: CDR1 KGHSH, CDR2 LQKENI. The CDR3 runs 15 residues. CDR3 DNA: TGTGCCAGCTCCCCCGGACAGGGTAGGGCCTCCGAGCAGTACTTC. Its translation: CASSPGQGRASEQYF.

This sequence joins TRBV7-2 and TRBJ1-2, with D perhaps matching TRBD1 (6 bases). V was shortened by 2 bases and J by 12 bases, with 22 bases between the two germline ends. Germline lookup yields CDR1 SGHTA and CDR2 FQGNSA. The CDR3 sequence is 15 residues long. CDR3 nucleotides: TGTGCCAGCAGCTTAAGAGACAGGCGCTCCAATGGGCACACCTTC. Its translation is CASSLRDRRSNGHTF.

This clone has a handful of counts. The chain has TRBV30 and TRBJ1-3; weak D call: TRBD1 (6 bases). The germline V gene encodes CDR1 GTSNPN and CDR2 SVGIG (reference sequence). V shed 3 bases and J shed 2 bases, with 8 bases lying between them. This CDR3 comprises 13 residues. The CDR3 DNA follows: TGTGCCTGGAGGCCAGGGGCTGGAAACACCATATATTTT. Residues: CAWRPGAGNTIYF.

The chain combines TRBV9 with TRBJ2-2; possible D gene TRBD2, 7 bases. The CDR3 loop spans 15 amino acids. The ends were cut back, 1 base at V and 4 bases at J, with 11 bases in the middle. Germline lookup yields CDR1 SGDLS and CDR2 YYNGEE. CDR3 nucleotide sequence: TGTGCCAGCAGCGTAAGGGGGGGCAGCACCGGGGAGCTGTTTTTT. Residues: CASSVRGGSTGELFF. The full variable domain, completed using reference TRBV9 and TRBJ2-2, is DSGVTQTPKHLITATGQRVTLRCSPRSGDLSVYWYQQSLDQGLQFLIQYYNGEERAKGNILERFSAQQFPDLHSELNLSSLELGDSALYFCASSVRGGSTGELFFGEGSRLTVL.

This clone has a handful of counts. The rearrangement uses TRBV5-8 and TRBJ1-1, with 7 positions matching TRBD1. The ends lost 2 bases at V and 1 base at J; junction bases unmatched: 2. CDR3 length: 14 amino acids. Germline values: CDR1 SGHTS, CDR2 YDEGEE. CDR3 residues: CASSFNRGNTEAFF. DNA of the CDR3: TGTGCCAGCAGCTTTAACAGGGGGAACACTGAAGCTTTCTTT.

The chain employs TRBV3-1 (or the pseudogene TRBV3-2) and TRBJ1-4, with D perhaps TRBD1 (5 bases). The CDR3 contains 15 residues. Germline CDR1 reads LGHDT; CDR2 reads YNNKEL (reference sequence). The germline V and J ends were trimmed by 4 bases and 6 bases, with 15 bases remaining between them. CDR3 amino acids: CASSLRGGSDEKLFF. The CDR3 region has the DNA TGTGCCAGCAGCCTCCGGGGGGGTTCGGATGAAAAACTGTTTTTT.